The clone carrying this T cell receptor beta chain has just a few counts. The sample originates from a study of response to subunit inactivated influenza vaccine. TCRdb re-analysed the RT-PCR reads in MiXCR, keeping a single row per CDR3 protein. The data hold over 150,000 distinct CDR3 sequences, with approximately 14% observed a single time. The sequence derives from a man between 45 and 60 years old who received an inactivated influenza vaccine. The starting material was CD8+ T cells sorted from PBMCs, obtained roughly 5 days after vaccination.

For the CDR3, the DNA is TGTGCCAGCGGAGTTACGTTGGCGGGTAGCAATCAGCCCCAGCATTTT. This gives the protein CASGVTLAGSNQPQHF. The chain combines TRBV28 with TRBJ1-5; D unresolved. Between the trimmed V and J ends, which lost 8 bases and 0 bases, there was a span of 17 bases. The CDR3 loop spans 16 amino acids. Germline values: CDR1 MDHEN, CDR2 SYDVKM.